The 30 T cell receptor beta chains listed next were all sequenced from one sample in a study of blood T cell repertoires in COVID-19. The table came from immunoSEQ multiplex PCR; TCRdb's copy has only in-frame clones and leaves some out. The sample contains 95,000 or so clones, more than 80% of which appear only once. Source material: peripheral blood. All receptors derive from a man at least 80 years old with COVID-19, enrolled during active disease.

The chain is built from TRBV19 and TRBJ2-5; D uncertain. Germline V gene sequence: CDR1 LNHDA, CDR2 SQIVND (reference sequence). The CDR3 totals 14 residues. Trimming cost V 5 bases and J 1 base, with 11 bases left between them. CDR3 nucleotide sequence: TGTGCCAGTAGTCCGACTCTCCCCCAAGAGACCCAGTACTTC. The encoded protein is CASSPTLPQETQYF.

The chain links TRBV7-9 to TRBJ2-1, with 9 positions matching TRBD1. The CDR3 runs to 15 residues. Germline V lookup: CDR1 SEHNR, CDR2 FQNEAQ (reference sequence). V gave up 5 bases and J gave up 2 bases; unmatched junction bases: 4. CDR3 sequence reads: CASSPDRGAYNEQFF. The CDR3 DNA reads as TGTGCCAGCAGCCCCGACAGGGGGGCCTACAATGAGCAGTTCTTC. The full variable domain, with the rest looked up from reference TRBV7-9 and TRBJ2-1, is DTGVSQNPRHKITKRGQNVTFRCDPISEHNRLYWYRQTLGQGPEFLTYFQNEAQLEKSRLLSDRFSAERPKGSFSTLEIQRTEQGDSAMYLCASSPDRGAYNEQFFGPGTRLTVL.

The CDR3 region is CASSLVPGSGYEQYF. For the CDR3, the DNA is TGTGCCAGCAGCTTAGTTCCAGGCTCGGGATACGAGCAGTACTTC. The chain combines TRBV11-2 with TRBJ2-7; D might be TRBD2 (5 bases). The CDR3 sequence is 15 residues long. Germline CDR1 reads SGHAT; CDR2 reads FQNNGV. Trimming left V 1 base short and J 4 bases short, with 14 bases between.

For the CDR3, the DNA is TGTGCCAGCAGCCGACGACAGGGGGCGACGACCTACGAGCAGTACTTC. Amino acids: CASSRRQGATTYEQYF. This chain joins TRBV9 and TRBJ2-7; 10 bases match TRBD1. The CDR3 runs 16 residues. The germline V gene encodes CDR1 SGDLS and CDR2 YYNGEE. V lost 4 bases to trimming and J lost 2 bases; unmatched junction nucleotides: 9.

The chain has TRBV7-2 and TRBJ2-7; unclear D gene. The CDR3 contains 15 residues. CDR1 SGHTA and CDR2 FQGNSA come from the germline V gene. V lost 3 bases and J 6 bases, leaving 18 bases between the germline ends. The CDR3 DNA follows: TGTGCCAGCAGCTTTAGAAGTGGTTCGATTGCCGAGCAGTACTTC. Amino acids: CASSFRSGSIAEQYF.

This clone was detected a few times. Other DNA sequences in the same sample also yield this CDR3. J is TRBJ1-3 and V is TRBV19; unclear D gene. The CDR3 totals 14 residues. The ends were cut back, 3 bases at V and 0 bases at J, with 6 bases in the middle. Germline V gives CDR1 LNHDA, CDR2 SQIVND (reference sequence). In DNA form, the CDR3 reads TGTGCCAGTAGTATCGGCGGCTCTGGAAACACCATATATTTT. This codes for CASSIGGSGNTIYF.

The V call is TRBV4-1, the J call TRBJ1-3, with D unresolved. Trimming removed 1 base from V and 0 bases from J, with 7 bases in between. This CDR3 is 15 amino acids long. CDR1 is MGHRA, CDR2 YSYEKL, per germline. In nucleotides, the CDR3 is TGCGCCAGCAGCCAAGTGAGAAACTCTGGAAACACCATATATTTT. Translation: CASSQVRNSGNTIYF.

The J gene is TRBJ2-7, the V gene TRBV19, with 9 bases matching TRBD2. Trimming removed 10 bases from V and 0 bases from J; junction bases left unmatched: 13. This CDR3 comprises 16 residues. The V gene's germline CDR1 is LNHDA and CDR2 SQIVND (reference sequence). The CDR3 region is CATSTPGSGSSYEQYF. The CDR3, as DNA: TGTGCCACATCGACCCCGGGTAGCGGGAGCTCCTACGAGCAGTACTTC.

V gene TRBV5-4 combines with J gene TRBJ1-6; the match to TRBD1 covers 7 bases. Germline V CDR1 and CDR2: SGHNT, YYREEE (reference sequence). V gave up 3 bases and J gave up 5 bases; unmatched junction bases: 2. This CDR3 is 14 amino acids long. CDR3 protein: CASSWDRHNSPLHF. The CDR3 DNA reads as TGTGCCAGCAGCTGGGACAGACATAATTCACCCCTCCACTTT.

This sequence joins TRBV3-1 (or the pseudogene TRBV3-2) and TRBJ1-2; TRBD1 is a possible D gene (6 bases). V lost 8 bases, J lost 0 bases, and 13 bases lay in between. CDR1 is LGHDT, CDR2 YNNKEL, per germline (reference sequence). The CDR3 runs to 14 residues. CDR3 bases: TGTGCCAGCCGTTCCCGGACAGCTAACTATGGCTACACCTTC. Translated, it gives CASRSRTANYGYTF.

The CDR3 loop reads CASRETGGVQPQHF. The DNA of the CDR3 is TGTGCCAGCAGAGAGACAGGGGGGGTTCAGCCCCAGCATTTT. The rearrangement links TRBV6-6 to TRBJ1-5; TRBD1 matches at 9 bases. The V segment lost 6 bases and the J segment 6 bases; nucleotides outside the gene matches: 6. The CDR3 runs 14 residues. Germline values: CDR1 MNHNY, CDR2 SVGAGI (reference sequence).

The V and J genes are TRBV19 and TRBJ1-1; TRBD1 is a possible D gene (5 bases). Germline V gene lookup returns CDR1 LNHDA and CDR2 SQIVND (reference sequence). The CDR3 runs to 11 residues. The ends were cut back, 8 bases at V and 4 bases at J, with 8 bases in the middle. CDR3 in DNA: TGTGCCAGTGGACACGGCACTGAAGCTTTCTTT. It codes for CASGHGTEAFF.

This rearrangement joins TRBV7-2 to TRBJ1-4, with D possibly being TRBD1 (5 bases). CDR1 is SGHTA and CDR2 is FQGNSA in the germline V gene. With 6 bases removed from V and 4 bases from J, the gap between germline ends came to 12 bases. The CDR3 covers 14 residues. The CDR3 DNA follows: TGTGCCAGCAGTCTAGGGGTGAATAATGAAAAACTGTTTTTT. This codes for CASSLGVNNEKLFF. The variable domain in full, completed from reference TRBV7-2 and TRBJ1-4, reads GAGVSQSPSNKVTEKGKDVELRCDPISGHTALYWYRQSLGQGLEFLIYFQGNSAPDKSGLPSDRFSAERTGGSVSTLTIQRTQQEDSAVYLCASSLGVNNEKLFFGSGTQLSVL.

This rearrangement joins TRBV5-1 to TRBJ2-5; 11 bases line up with TRBD2. The length of the CDR3 is 16 residues. Germline loops: CDR1 SGHRS, CDR2 YFSETQ. Trimming took 4 bases from V and 0 from J; bases not matched to a gene: 5. The CDR3 DNA reads as TGCGCCAGCAGCCCCGGACTAGCGGGTTACCAAGAGACCCAGTACTTC. Amino acid sequence: CASSPGLAGYQETQYF.

This chain uses TRBV3-1 (or the pseudogene TRBV3-2) with TRBJ1-1, with 7 bases lining up with TRBD1. The CDR3 extends over 13 amino acids. The trim removed 4 bases at V and 4 bases at J, leaving 3 bases unmatched. Germline loops: CDR1 LGHDT, CDR2 YNNKEL (reference sequence). The CDR3 DNA is TGTGCCAGCAGCCCGACAGGGAGCACTGAAGCTTTCTTT. Protein product: CASSPTGSTEAFF.

CDR3 sequence: CASSIAVGHGELFF. In nucleotides, the CDR3 is TGTGCCAGCAGCATAGCGGTGGGGCACGGGGAGCTGTTTTTT. The V and J genes are TRBV5-4 and TRBJ2-2, with D possibly being TRBD2 (6 bases). The CDR3 totals 14 residues. CDR1 and CDR2 from the germline V gene are SGHNT and YYREEE (reference sequence). Deletions cut 4 bases from V and 7 bases from J, with 14 bases between.

The gene calls are TRBV4-3 and TRBJ2-3; 12 bases map to TRBD1. Per the germline V gene, CDR1 is LGHNA and CDR2 is YSLEER. CDR3 length: 17 amino acids. Trimming at V came to 3 bases and at J to 7 bases, leaving 11 bases not matched to a gene. DNA for the CDR3: TGCGCCAGCAGCCAGGACTCCGGGACAGGGGGCAGGAATACGCAGTATTTT. The encoded protein is CASSQDSGTGGRNTQYF.

The chain couples TRBV27 to TRBJ1-1; D possibly corresponds to TRBD1 (6 bases). Deletions cut 7 bases from V and 11 bases from J, with 20 bases between. Germline V gene sequence: CDR1 MNHEY, CDR2 SMNVEV (reference sequence). The CDR3 runs 13 residues. Here the CDR3 DNA reads TGTGCCAGCATTCCTAGGCCCGGGGGGCGGGCTTTCTTT. Its protein product is CASIPRPGGRAFF.

The rearrangement links TRBV5-6 to TRBJ2-7; 10 bases fit TRBD1. Trimming cost V 0 bases and J 3 bases; bases outside gene matches: 0. CDR1 and CDR2 (germline): SGHDT, YYEEEE. CDR3 size: 14 residues. CDR3 sequence: CASSLGTGGYEQYF. CDR3 DNA sequence: TGTGCCAGCAGCTTGGGGACAGGGGGCTACGAGCAGTACTTC.

The chain couples TRBV5-1 to TRBJ1-2, with 7 bases lining up with TRBD1. Per germline, CDR1 SGHRS and CDR2 YFSETQ. Trimming removed 2 bases from V and 2 bases from J; junction bases left unmatched: 12. The CDR3 is 17 amino acids. CDR3 in DNA: TGCGCCAGCAGCTTCAATACCCGAGGGGGCGCAAACTATGGCTACACCTTC. This translates into CASSFNTRGGANYGYTF. The whole variable domain, filled in from reference TRBV5-1 and TRBJ1-2, reads KAGVTQTPRYLIKTRGQQVTLSCSPISGHRSVSWYQQTPGQGLQFLFEYFSETQRNKGNFPGRFSGRQFSNSRSEMNVSTLELGDSALYLCASSFNTRGGANYGYTFGSGTRLTVV.

V gene TRBV11-2 combines with J gene TRBJ2-7, with 7 bases that match TRBD1. V was pared by 6 bases and J by 5 bases, with 7 bases of the junction left unmatched. Germline V gene lookup returns CDR1 SGHAT and CDR2 FQNNGV. CDR3 size: 13 residues. This CDR3 reads CASSPRQGHEQYF. The CDR3 nucleotides are TGTGCCAGCAGTCCTCGACAGGGCCACGAGCAGTACTTC.

The rearrangement links TRBV19 to TRBJ2-1, with 7 bases aligning to TRBD2. The CDR3 contains 16 residues. The J segment lost 0 bases and the V segment lost 7 bases, leaving 9 bases of the junction unmatched. The V gene's germline CDR1 is LNHDA and CDR2 SQIVND (reference sequence). CDR3 loop: CASKGASGPSYNEQFF. CDR3 bases: TGTGCCAGTAAAGGGGCTAGCGGCCCCTCCTACAATGAGCAGTTCTTC.

The V call is TRBV9, the J call TRBJ2-3; TRBD1 might be the D (5 bases). The germline gives CDR1 SGDLS, CDR2 YYNGEE. The CDR3 runs to 18 residues. The ends were cut back, 4 bases at V and 0 bases at J, with 21 bases in the middle. CDR3: CASSRDQQEPASTDTQYF. The CDR3 DNA follows: TGTGCCAGCAGCCGAGACCAACAGGAACCCGCCAGCACAGATACGCAGTATTTT.

The V and J genes are TRBV4-3 and TRBJ1-1; possible D gene TRBD1, 5 bases. Trimming shortened V by 2 bases and J by 3 bases, and 10 bases separated the two germline ends. Germline V gene lookup returns CDR1 LGHNA and CDR2 YSLEER. The CDR3 totals 14 residues. The CDR3 region has the DNA TGCGCCAGCAGCCAAAGGGGAATGGACACTGAAGCTTTCTTT. It codes for CASSQRGMDTEAFF.

The rearrangement uses TRBV19 and TRBJ2-3; 8 bases map to TRBD2. Germline assignment: CDR1 LNHDA and CDR2 SQIVND (reference sequence). V trimming: 4 bases; J trimming: 3 bases; junction bases outside the gene matches: 6. This CDR3 has 15 residues. The CDR3 protein is CASSKSLAATDTQYF. The CDR3 DNA sequence: TGTGCCAGTAGTAAATCACTAGCGGCGACAGATACGCAGTATTTT. The full variable domain, rest sourced from reference TRBV19 and TRBJ2-3, is DGGITQSPKYLFRKEGQNVTLSCEQNLNHDAMYWYRQDPGQGLRLIYYSQIVNDFQKGDIAEGYSVSREKKESFPLTVTSAQKNPTAFYLCASSKSLAATDTQYFGPGTRLTVL.

The V and J genes are TRBV5-6 and TRBJ1-4; D not resolved. The CDR3 totals 13 residues. V was shortened by 4 bases and J by 11 bases, with 15 bases between the two germline ends. Germline lookup yields CDR1 SGHDT and CDR2 YYEEEE. This CDR3 reads CASSLHRMEKLFF. The CDR3 coding sequence is TGTGCCAGCAGCCTCCATCGGATGGAGAAACTGTTTTTT.

The chain has TRBV19 and TRBJ1-2; a possible D gene is TRBD1 (6 bases). There are 13 residues in the CDR3. Germline V gives CDR1 LNHDA, CDR2 SQIVND (reference sequence). Trimming removed 6 bases at V and 3 bases at J, with 11 bases between. CDR3 in amino acids: CASSTGFYYGYTF. The CDR3 coding sequence is TGTGCCAGTAGCACAGGGTTTTACTATGGCTACACCTTC. The variable domain in full, with the rest retrieved from reference TRBV19 and TRBJ1-2, is DGGITQSPKYLFRKEGQNVTLSCEQNLNHDAMYWYRQDPGQGLRLIYYSQIVNDFQKGDIAEGYSVSREKKESFPLTVTSAQKNPTAFYLCASSTGFYYGYTFGSGTRLTVV.

The V and J genes are TRBV19 and TRBJ1-2; a possible D gene is TRBD1 (6 bases). Looked up from germline, CDR1 is LNHDA and CDR2 is SQIVND (reference sequence). CDR3 length: 15 residues. The V end was cut by 3 bases, the J end by 6 bases, with 17 bases between. CDR3 loop: CASSIDKTGPNGYTF. CDR3 nucleotide sequence: TGTGCCAGTAGTATCGACAAGACAGGTCCTAATGGCTACACCTTC.

The CDR3 DNA reads TGTGCCAGCAGCTTAGTTGGTGGCCTCTCCTACAATGAGCAGTTCTTC. Residues: CASSLVGGLSYNEQFF. The rearrangement joins TRBV7-6 to TRBJ2-1; D ambiguous. This CDR3 has 16 amino acids. Germline CDR1 and CDR2: SGHVS and FNYEAQ. Trimming stripped 1 base from V and 0 bases from J, with 10 bases between. The full variable domain, its missing parts supplied by reference TRBV7-6 and TRBJ2-1, is GAGVSQSPRYKVTKRGQDVALRCDPISGHVSLYWYRQALGQGPEFLTYFNYEAQQDKSGLPNDRFSAERPEGSISTLTIQRTEQRDSAMYRCASSLVGGLSYNEQFFGPGTRLTVL.

This chain connects TRBV5-1 to TRBJ2-5; D is possibly TRBD1 (5 bases). The germline V and J ends were trimmed by 0 bases and 3 bases, with 9 bases remaining between them. Germline values: CDR1 SGHRS, CDR2 YFSETQ. CDR3 length: 14 residues. The CDR3 DNA is TGCGCCAGCAGCTTGGGACAGAGGAAAGAGACCCAGTACTTC. It yields the protein CASSLGQRKETQYF.